This T cell receptor beta chain was identified during a study of shared clonotypes between healthy human individuals. Study information: Sampling drew on donors who were a couple of women and a few men aged 18 to 49. Regarding the study as a whole: Clonotypes shared by all four sorted-subset donors had higher generation probabilities than non-shared clonotypes.

The deep-level immunoSEQ assay was used. Profiling relied on immunoSEQ multiplex PCR, and the TCRdb table lists in-frame clones only, not all of them. The table has around 2.1 million clones, approximately 94% seen once. V was clipped by 3 bases and J by 12 bases, with 17 bases between them. The germline CDR1 and CDR2 sequences are MNHEY and SVGAGI. This CDR3 spans 14 amino acids. Comments on this clone: The antigen is undetermined.

Nashville, Tennessee was home to all donors, each a Caucasian adult. The sample comprised naive CD4+ T cells sorted from blood. Documented subset: CD45RA+ positively selected. This receptor was identified in a man between 18 and 35 years old in good health. The V and J genes are TRBV6-5 and TRBJ1-4; D might be TRBD1 (5 bases). The CDR3 nucleotides read TGTGCCAGCAGTTATAATCAACCGGGGCTCCAACTGTTTTTT. As protein: CASSYNQPGLQLFF.